The clone carrying this TCR beta chain occurred a few times. Its specificity is unknown. TCRdb reprocessed the 5' RACE reads via MiXCR and lists one record per CDR3 protein. This table holds 230,000 or so distinct CDR3 sequences, roughly 8% found once. Everyone who donated was a healthy Caucasian. The V and J ends lost 3 bases and 7 bases, in that order; junction bases with no gene match: 9. Germline CDR1 MDHEN, CDR2 SYDVKM. The CDR3 totals 16 residues. This sample was taken from a study of identical twins. General study results and limits: When twins shared out-of-frame alpha sequences, those sequences had excess low generation probability. The more abundant beta clonotypes in cord blood had fewer insertions, and memory repertoires did not show this. A partial confounding effect on zero-insertion analyses could come from invariant MAIT and iNKT cells.

These data are also associated with another study on yellow fever vaccine responses in identical twins.

This sequence was found in a woman between 18 and 29 years old in good health. The J gene is TRBJ1-6, the V gene TRBV28, with 7 bases identical to TRBD1. The specimen sequenced was CD8+ T cells sorted from blood. The CDR3 DNA reads TGTGCCAGCAGTTTCTTAGAGGGGGCGCTAAATTCACCCCTCCACTTT. Its protein product is CASSFLEGALNSPLHF.